This T cell receptor (beta chain) was captured in a study of blood T cell repertoires in COVID-19. The ends were cut back, 8 bases at V and 7 bases at J, with 15 bases in the middle. This CDR3 contains 12 residues. Germline-derived CDR1 and CDR2 are MDHEN and SYDVKM. Using immunoSEQ multiplex PCR, the repertoire was profiled, and TCRdb retains in-frame clones only, with some absent. The sample yields approximately 170,000 clones, around nine tenths seen once. This TCR came from an older man with acute or convalescent COVID-19. The V call is TRBV28, the J call TRBJ2-7; D is possibly TRBD2 (6 bases). Sequencing was done on a sample of peripheral blood. The DNA of the CDR3 is TGTGCCAGCGGGCGGAGGGCTCGTGAGCAGTACTTC. Protein sequence: CASGRRAREQYF.